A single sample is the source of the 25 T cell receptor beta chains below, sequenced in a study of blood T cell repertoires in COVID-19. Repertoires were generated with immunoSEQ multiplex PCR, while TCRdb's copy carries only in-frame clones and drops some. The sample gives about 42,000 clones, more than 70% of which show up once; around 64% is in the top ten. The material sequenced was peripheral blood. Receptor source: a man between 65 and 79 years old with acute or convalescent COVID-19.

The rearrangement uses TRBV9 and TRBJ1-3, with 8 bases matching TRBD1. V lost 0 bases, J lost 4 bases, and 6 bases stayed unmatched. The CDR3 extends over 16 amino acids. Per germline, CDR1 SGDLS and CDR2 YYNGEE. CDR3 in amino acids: CASSVDAGQAGNTIYF. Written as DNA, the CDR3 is TGTGCCAGCAGCGTAGACGCGGGACAGGCCGGAAACACCATATATTTT.

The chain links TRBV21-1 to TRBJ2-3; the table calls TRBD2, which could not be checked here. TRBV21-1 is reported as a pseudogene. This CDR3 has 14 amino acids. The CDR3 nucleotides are TGTGCCAGCAGCAAAGCAGACTTCACAGATACGCAGTATTTT. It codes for CASSKADFTDTQYF.

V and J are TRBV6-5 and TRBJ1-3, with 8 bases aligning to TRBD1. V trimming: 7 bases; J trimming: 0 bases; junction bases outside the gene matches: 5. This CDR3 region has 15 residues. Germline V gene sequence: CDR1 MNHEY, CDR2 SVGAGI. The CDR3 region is CASIKQGVSGNTIYF. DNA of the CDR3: TGTGCCAGCATCAAACAGGGGGTCTCTGGAAACACCATATATTTT.

CDR3 sequence (DNA): TGTGCCAGCAGCCAAGCTTCCGGGGAGCTGTTTTTT. Translating it yields CASSQASGELFF. This chain joins TRBV3-1 (or the pseudogene TRBV3-2) and TRBJ2-2, with D hard to call. The V gene lost 1 base and the J gene lost 6 bases, with 3 bases spanning the gap. The CDR3 extends over 12 amino acids. Germline V gene lookup returns CDR1 LGHDT and CDR2 YNNKEL (reference sequence).

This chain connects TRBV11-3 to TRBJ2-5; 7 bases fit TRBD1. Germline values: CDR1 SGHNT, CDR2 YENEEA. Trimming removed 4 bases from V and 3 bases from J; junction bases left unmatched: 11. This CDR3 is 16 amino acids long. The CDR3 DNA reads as TGTGCCAGCAGCTCCACGGCCGCGGACAGGAAAGAGACCCAGTACTTC. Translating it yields CASSSTAADRKETQYF.

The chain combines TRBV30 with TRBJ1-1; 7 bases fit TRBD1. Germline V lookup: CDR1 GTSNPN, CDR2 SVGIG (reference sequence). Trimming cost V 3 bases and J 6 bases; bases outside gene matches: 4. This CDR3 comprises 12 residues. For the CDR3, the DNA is TGTGCCTGGAGCCCCGACAGGGCTGAAGCTTTCTTT. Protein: CAWSPDRAEAFF.

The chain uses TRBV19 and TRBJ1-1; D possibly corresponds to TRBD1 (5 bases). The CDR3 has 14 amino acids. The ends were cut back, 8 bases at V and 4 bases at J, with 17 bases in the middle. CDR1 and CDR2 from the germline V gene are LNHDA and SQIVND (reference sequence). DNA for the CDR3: TGTGCCAGTGGCAGGGATTCGGGTGCCACTGAAGCTTTCTTT. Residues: CASGRDSGATEAFF.

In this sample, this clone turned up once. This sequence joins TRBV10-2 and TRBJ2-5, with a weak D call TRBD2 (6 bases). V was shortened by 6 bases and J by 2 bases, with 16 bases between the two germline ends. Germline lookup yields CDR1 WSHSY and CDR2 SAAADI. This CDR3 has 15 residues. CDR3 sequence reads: CASRGESGGQETQYF. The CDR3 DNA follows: TGCGCCAGCAGGGGAGAGTCTGGGGGGCAAGAGACCCAGTACTTC.

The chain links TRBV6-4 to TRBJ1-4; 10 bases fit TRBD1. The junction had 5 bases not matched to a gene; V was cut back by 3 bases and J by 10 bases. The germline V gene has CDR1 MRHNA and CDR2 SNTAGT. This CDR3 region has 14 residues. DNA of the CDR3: TGTGCCAGCAGTGAGACAGGGGGCTTCGGAAAACTGTTTTTT. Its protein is CASSETGGFGKLFF.

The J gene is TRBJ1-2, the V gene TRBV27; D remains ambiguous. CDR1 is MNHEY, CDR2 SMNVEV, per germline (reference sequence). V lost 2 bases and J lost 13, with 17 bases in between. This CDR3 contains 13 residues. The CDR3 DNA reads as TGTGCCAGCAGTTTAAGGCAGGCCTCCCCTTGCACCTTC. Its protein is CASSLRQASPCTF.

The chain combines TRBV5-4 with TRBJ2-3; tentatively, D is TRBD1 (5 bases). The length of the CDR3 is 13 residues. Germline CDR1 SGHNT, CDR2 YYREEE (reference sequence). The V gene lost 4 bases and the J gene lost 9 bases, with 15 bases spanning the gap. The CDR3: CASSPNQGDTQYF. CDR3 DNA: TGTGCCAGCAGCCCAAACCAGGGCGACACGCAGTATTTT. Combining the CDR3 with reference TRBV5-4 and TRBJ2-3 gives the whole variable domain ETGVTQSPTHLIKTRGQQVTLRCSSQSGHNTVSWYQQALGQGPQFIFQYYREEENGRGNFPPRFSGLQFPNYSSELNVNALELDDSALYLCASSPNQGDTQYFGPGTRLTVL.

The CDR3 loop is CASSLQGTNEKLFF. The DNA of the CDR3 is TGTGCCAGCAGCCTACAGGGGACTAATGAAAAACTGTTTTTT. The V and J genes are TRBV3-1 (or the pseudogene TRBV3-2) and TRBJ1-4, with 7 nucleotides matching TRBD1. J gave up 2 bases and V 4 bases, and 1 base lay outside the gene matches. Germline V gives CDR1 LGHDT, CDR2 YNNKEL (reference sequence). CDR3 length equals 14 residues.

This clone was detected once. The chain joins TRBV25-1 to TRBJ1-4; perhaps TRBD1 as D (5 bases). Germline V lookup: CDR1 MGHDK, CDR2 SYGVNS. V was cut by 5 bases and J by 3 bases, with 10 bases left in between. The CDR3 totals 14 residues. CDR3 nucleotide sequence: TGTGCCAGCAGTAGGACAAGCCCTAATGAAAAACTGTTTTTT. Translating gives CASSRTSPNEKLFF.

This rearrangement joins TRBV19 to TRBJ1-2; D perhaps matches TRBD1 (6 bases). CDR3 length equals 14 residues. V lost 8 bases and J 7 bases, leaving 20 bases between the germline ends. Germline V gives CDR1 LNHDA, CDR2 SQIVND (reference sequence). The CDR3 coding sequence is TGTGCCAGTGCTCAGGAAGGAAACAGGGCTGGCTACACCTTC. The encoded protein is CASAQEGNRAGYTF.

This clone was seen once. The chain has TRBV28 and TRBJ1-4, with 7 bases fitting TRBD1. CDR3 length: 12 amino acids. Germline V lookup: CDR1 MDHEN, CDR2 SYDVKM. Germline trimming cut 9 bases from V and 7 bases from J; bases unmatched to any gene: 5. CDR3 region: CASRTGFEKLFF. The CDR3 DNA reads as TGTGCCAGTAGGACAGGTTTTGAAAAACTGTTTTTT. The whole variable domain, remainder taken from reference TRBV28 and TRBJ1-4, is DVKVTQSSRYLVKRTGEKVFLECVQDMDHENMFWYRQDPGLGLRLIYFSYDVKMKEKGDIPEGYSVSREKKERFSLILESASTNQTSMYLCASRTGFEKLFFGSGTQLSVL.

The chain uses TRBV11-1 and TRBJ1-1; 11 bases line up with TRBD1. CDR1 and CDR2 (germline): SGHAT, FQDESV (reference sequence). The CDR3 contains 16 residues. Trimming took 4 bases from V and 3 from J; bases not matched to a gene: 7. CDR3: CASSSGQGAYYTEAFF. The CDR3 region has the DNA TGTGCCAGCAGCTCTGGACAGGGGGCGTATTACACTGAAGCTTTCTTT.

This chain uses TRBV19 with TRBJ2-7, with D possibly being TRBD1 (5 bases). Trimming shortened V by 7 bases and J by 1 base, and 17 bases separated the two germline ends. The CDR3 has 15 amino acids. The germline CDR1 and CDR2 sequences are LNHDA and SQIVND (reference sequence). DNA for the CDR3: TGTGCCAGTATGCTGGGCCAGGGTGAGTCCTACGAGCAGTACTTC. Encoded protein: CASMLGQGESYEQYF.

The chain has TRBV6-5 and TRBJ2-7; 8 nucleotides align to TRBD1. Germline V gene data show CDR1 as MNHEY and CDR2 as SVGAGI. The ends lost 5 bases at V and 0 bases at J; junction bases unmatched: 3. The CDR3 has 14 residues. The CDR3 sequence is CASSLDRVSYEQYF. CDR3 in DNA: TGTGCCAGCAGTCTGGACAGGGTCTCCTACGAGCAGTACTTC.

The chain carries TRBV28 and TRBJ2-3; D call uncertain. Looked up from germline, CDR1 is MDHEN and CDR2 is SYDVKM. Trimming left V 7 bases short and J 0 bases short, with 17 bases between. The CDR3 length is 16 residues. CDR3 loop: CASNHWQNPSTDTQYF. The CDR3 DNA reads TGTGCCAGCAACCATTGGCAGAATCCCAGCACAGATACGCAGTATTTT.

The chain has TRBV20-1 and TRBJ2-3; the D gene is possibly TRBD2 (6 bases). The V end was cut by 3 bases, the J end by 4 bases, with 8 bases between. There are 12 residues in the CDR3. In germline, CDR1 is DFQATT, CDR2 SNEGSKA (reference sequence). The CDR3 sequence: CSASWGADTQYF. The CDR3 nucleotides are TGCAGTGCTAGTTGGGGGGCAGATACGCAGTATTTT.

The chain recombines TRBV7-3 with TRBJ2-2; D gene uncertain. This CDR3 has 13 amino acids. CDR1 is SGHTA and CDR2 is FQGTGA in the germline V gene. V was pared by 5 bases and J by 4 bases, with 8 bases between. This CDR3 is CASSPRPTGELFF. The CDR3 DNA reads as TGTGCCAGCAGCCCGAGGCCCACCGGGGAGCTGTTTTTT. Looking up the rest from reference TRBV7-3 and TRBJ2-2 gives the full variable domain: GAGVSQTPSNKVTEKGKYVELRCDPISGHTALYWYRQSLGQGPEFLIYFQGTGAADDSGLPNDRFFAVRPEGSVSTLKIQRTERGDSAVYLCASSPRPTGELFFGEGSRLTVL.

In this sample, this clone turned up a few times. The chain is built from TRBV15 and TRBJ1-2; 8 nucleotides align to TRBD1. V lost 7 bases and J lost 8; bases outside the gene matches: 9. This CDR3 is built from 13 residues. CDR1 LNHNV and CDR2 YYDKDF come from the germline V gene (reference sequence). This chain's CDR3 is CATTSDRGLGYTF. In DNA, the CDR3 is TGTGCCACCACCTCCGACAGGGGACTCGGCTACACCTTC.

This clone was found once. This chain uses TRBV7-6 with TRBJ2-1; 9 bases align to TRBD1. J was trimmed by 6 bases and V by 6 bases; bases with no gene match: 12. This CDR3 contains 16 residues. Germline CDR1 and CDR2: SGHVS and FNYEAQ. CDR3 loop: CASSFKGQGNFNEQFF. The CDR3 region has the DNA TGTGCCAGCAGTTTTAAGGGACAGGGAAATTTCAATGAGCAGTTCTTC.

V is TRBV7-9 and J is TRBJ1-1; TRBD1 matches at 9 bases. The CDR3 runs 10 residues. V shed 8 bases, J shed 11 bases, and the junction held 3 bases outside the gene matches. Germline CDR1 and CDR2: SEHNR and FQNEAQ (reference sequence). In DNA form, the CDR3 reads TGTGCCAGCGGGGACAGGGAGGCTTTCTTT. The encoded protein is CASGDREAFF.

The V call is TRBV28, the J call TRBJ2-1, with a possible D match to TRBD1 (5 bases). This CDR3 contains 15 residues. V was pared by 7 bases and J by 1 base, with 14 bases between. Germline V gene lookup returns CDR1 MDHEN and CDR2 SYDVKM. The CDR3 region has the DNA TGTGCCAGCAAACTCGACAGTAGGTCCTACAATGAGCAGTTCTTC. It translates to CASKLDSRSYNEQFF.